This T cell receptor (beta chain) was captured in a study of CD4+ T cells in melanoma (dated by TCRdb to 2022 to 2024). Regarding the complete study: Neoantigen-specific CD4+ T cells in human melanoma were investigated in the study.

The donors were people with melanoma. Comments on this clone: The antigen it binds to is not known. No much larger clone is present one base from it, and per-base qualities are unavailable.

The library was obtained by the immunoSEQ multiplex PCR assay. This immuneACCESS table, as held by TCRdb, lists in-frame sequences with V and J called but not all clones. Of the missing ones, under half trace to an unresolved V gene in checked studies; the others have no known cause. The sample table holds some 13,000 clones, of which 68% were seen once. The ten top clones hold approximately 20% of the sample. Overall results and qualifications from the work: The report described a correlation between neoantigen-specific CD4+ T cells and the function of CD8+ T cells, macrophages and B cells. According to the report, neoantigen-specific CD4+ T cells in melanoma displayed diverse differentiation states.

Based on the germline V gene (reference sequence), the CDR1 and CDR2 sequences are MNHNY and SVGAGI. The CDR3 spans 16 residues, from the cysteine through the phenylalanine. The sequence is cut down to CDR3 DNA, 48 bases in frame from base 1. Trimming accounts for 6 bases at V and 0 bases at J, while the number of junction bases matched to no gene is 9. The rearrangement combines TRBV6-6 with TRBJ1-1, and TRBD1 aligns with 8 junction nucleotides. Sequenced input: cells from a culture (not recorded whether cultured in vitro). This clonotype was sampled from a human donor with melanoma. The nucleotide sequence is given as TGTGCCAGCAGCCATCAGAGGACAGGGTTGAACACTGAAGCTTTCTTT. It translates to CASSHQRTGLNTEAFF.